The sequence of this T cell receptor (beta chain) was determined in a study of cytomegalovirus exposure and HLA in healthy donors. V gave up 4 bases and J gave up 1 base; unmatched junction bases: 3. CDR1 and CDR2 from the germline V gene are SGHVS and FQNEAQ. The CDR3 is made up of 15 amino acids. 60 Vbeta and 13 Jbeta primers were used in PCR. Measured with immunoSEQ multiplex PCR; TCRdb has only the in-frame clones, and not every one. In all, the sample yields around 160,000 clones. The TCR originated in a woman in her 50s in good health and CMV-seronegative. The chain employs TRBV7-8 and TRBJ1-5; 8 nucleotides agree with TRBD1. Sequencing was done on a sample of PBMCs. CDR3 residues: CASSSGGGSNQPQHF. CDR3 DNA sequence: TGTGCCAGCAGCTCAGGGGGCGGCAGCAATCAGCCCCAGCATTTT.